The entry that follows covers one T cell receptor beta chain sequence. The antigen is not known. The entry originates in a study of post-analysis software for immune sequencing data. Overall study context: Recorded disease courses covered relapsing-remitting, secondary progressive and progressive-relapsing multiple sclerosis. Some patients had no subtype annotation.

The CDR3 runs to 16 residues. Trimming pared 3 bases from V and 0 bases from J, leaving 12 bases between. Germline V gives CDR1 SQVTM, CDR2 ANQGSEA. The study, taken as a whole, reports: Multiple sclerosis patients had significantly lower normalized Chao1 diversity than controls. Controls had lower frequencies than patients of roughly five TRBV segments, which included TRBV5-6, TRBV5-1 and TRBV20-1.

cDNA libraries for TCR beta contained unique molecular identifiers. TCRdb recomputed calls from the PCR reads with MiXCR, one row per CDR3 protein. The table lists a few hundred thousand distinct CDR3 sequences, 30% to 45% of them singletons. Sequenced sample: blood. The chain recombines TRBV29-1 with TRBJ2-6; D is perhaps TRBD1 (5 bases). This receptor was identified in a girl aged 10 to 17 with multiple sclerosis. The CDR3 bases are TGCAGCGTTGATGGACACGAAAACTCTGGGGCCAACGTCCTGACTTTC. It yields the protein CSVDGHENSGANVLTF.